The text below deals with one TCR beta chain. This CDR3 has 16 amino acids. Germline trimming cut 5 bases from V and 0 bases from J; bases unmatched to any gene: 6. Germline CDR1 is MGHRA and CDR2 is YSYEKL. This record belongs to a study of blood T cell repertoires in COVID-19. Study-wide context: The United States, Italy and Spain provided the acute and convalescent COVID-19 samples. Nucleic acid was either cDNA or gDNA, and it came from T cells, B-cell-depleted T cells, or PBMCs.

Original processing methods: Amplification from reference gene primers served as the basis for estimated nucleated cell counts. Assay: immunoSEQ multiplex PCR; the TCRdb copy retains only in-frame clones and omits some. V, J and clone size derive from that table, while D and trimming were established from the DNA sequence. The top ten clones hold about 4% of a sample with about 140,000 clones, around four fifths of them seen once. The clonotype was recovered from a woman at least 80 years old with acute or convalescent COVID-19. The V and J genes are TRBV4-1 and TRBJ2-2; 7 bases line up with TRBD1. Sequenced: peripheral blood. This CDR3 reads CASSFRGQPNTGELFF. As DNA, the CDR3 is TGCGCCAGCAGCTTCCGGGGACAGCCGAACACCGGGGAGCTGTTTTTT.